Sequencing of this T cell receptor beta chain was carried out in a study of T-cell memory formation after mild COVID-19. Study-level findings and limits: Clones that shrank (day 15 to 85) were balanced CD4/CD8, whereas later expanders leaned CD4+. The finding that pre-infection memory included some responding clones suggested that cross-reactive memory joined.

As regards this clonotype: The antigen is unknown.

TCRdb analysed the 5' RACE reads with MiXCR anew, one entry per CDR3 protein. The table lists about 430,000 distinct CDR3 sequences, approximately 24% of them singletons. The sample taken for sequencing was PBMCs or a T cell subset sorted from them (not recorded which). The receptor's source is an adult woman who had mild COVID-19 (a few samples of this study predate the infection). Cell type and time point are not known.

The CDR3 region has the DNA TGTGCCAGCAGTTTTACACGGGCGGGCTACACCTTC. Translating it yields CASSFTRAGYTF. The rearrangement joins TRBV12-3 or TRBV12-4 to TRBJ1-2; D is unclear. V lost 3 bases and J 8 bases, leaving 10 bases between the germline ends. The CDR3 is 12 residues long.